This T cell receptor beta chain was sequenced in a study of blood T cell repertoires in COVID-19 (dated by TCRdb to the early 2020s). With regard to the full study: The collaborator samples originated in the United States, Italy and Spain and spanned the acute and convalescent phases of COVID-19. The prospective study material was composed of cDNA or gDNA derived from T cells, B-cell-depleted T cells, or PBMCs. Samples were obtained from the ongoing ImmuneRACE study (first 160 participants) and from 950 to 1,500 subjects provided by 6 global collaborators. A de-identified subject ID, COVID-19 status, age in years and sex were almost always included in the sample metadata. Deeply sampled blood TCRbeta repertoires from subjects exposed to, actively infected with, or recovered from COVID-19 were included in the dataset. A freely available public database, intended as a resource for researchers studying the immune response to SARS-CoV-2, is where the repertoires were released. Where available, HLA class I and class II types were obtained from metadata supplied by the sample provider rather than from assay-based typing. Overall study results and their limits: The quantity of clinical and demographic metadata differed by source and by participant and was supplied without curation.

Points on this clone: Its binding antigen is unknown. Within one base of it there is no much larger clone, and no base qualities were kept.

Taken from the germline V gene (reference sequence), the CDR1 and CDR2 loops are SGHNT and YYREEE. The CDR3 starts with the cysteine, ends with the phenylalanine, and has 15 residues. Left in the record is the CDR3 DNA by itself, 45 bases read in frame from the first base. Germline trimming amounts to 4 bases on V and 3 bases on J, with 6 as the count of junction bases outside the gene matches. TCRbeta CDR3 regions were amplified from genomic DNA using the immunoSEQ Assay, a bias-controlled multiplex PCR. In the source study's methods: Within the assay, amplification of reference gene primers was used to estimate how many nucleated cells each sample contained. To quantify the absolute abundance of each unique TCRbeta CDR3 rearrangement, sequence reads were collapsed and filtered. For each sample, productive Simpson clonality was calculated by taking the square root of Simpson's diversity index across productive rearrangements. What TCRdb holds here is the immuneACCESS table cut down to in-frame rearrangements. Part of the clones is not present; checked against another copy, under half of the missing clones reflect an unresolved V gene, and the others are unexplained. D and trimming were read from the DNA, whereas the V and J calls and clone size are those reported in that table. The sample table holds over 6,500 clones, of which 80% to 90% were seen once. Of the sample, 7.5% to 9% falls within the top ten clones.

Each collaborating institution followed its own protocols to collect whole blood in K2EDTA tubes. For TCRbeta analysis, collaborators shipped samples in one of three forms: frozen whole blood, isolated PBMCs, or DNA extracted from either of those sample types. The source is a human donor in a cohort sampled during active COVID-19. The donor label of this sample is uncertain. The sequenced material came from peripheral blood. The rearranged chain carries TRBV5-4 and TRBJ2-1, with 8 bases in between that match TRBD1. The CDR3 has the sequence CASSLGTGDYNEQFF. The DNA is TGTGCCAGCAGCCTCGGGACAGGAGACTACAATGAGCAGTTCTTC.